This TCR beta chain is from a study of cytomegalovirus exposure and HLA in healthy donors. As concerns this clone: Its antigen is unidentified.

Among the donors, all were healthy bone marrow donors. With 60 Vbeta and 13 Jbeta primers, the PCR was carried out. TCRdb keeps only in-frame clones here, not all; method: immunoSEQ multiplex PCR. This table holds over 110,000 clones, approximately 80% found once. Study-wide results and limits: Listed as cytomegalovirus-associated were approximately 160 TCR beta chains. In terms of immune exposure information, only CMV serostatus was available.

CDR1 and CDR2 (germline): SGHRS, YFSETQ. J lost 7 bases, V lost 4 bases, and 4 bases had no gene match. The CDR3 has 14 amino acids. The source is a woman between 40 and 55 years old in good health and CMV-seropositive. Source material: PBMCs. The chain employs TRBV5-1 and TRBJ2-7; 14 bases are a match to TRBD2. CDR3 amino acids: CASSQGLAGEEQYF. The CDR3 DNA is TGCGCCAGCAGCCAGGGACTAGCGGGAGAGGAGCAGTACTTC.